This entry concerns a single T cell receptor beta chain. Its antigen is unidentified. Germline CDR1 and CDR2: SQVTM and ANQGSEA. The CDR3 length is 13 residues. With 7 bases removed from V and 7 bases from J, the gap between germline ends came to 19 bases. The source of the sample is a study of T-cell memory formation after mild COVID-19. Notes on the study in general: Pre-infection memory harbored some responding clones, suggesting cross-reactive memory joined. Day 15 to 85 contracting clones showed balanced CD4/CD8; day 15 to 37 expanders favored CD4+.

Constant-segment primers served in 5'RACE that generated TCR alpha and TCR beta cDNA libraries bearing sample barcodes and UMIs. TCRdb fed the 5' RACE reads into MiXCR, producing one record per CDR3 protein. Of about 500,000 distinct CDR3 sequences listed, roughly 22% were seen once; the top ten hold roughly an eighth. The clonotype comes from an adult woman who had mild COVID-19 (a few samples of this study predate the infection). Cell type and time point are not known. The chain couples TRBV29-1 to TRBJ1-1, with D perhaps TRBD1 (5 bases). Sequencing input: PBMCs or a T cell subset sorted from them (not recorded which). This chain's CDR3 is CSAPVWGSSEAFF. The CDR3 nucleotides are TGCAGCGCACCCGTTTGGGGGTCGAGTGAAGCTTTCTTT.